Below, one TCR beta chain is given with its context. This clone was detected only a few times. Its antigen specificity is not known. One base away there is no much larger clone; base qualities are not given. This sample was taken from a study of blood T cell repertoires in COVID-19 (dated by TCRdb to the early 2020s). Regarding the study in general: Samples from collaborators originated in the United States, Italy and Spain and spanned both the acute and convalescent phases of COVID-19. Nearly every sample came with metadata listing a de-identified subject ID, COVID-19 status, age in years and sex. Subjects who had been exposed to COVID-19, were actively infected with it, or had recovered from it provided the deeply sampled blood TCRbeta repertoires that made up the dataset. The material from the prospective study consisted of cDNA or gDNA derived from T cells, B-cell-depleted T cells, or PBMCs. The repertoires were made available in a free public database intended to serve as a resource for research on the immune response to SARS-CoV-2. Samples were obtained from the ongoing ImmuneRACE study (first 160 participants) and from about 1,300 subjects provided by 6 global collaborators. HLA class I and class II types, where available, came from metadata supplied by the sample provider rather than from assay-based typing. Overall results and qualifications from the work: How much clinical and demographic metadata was included differed by source and by participant, and the metadata was provided uncurated.

V and J are truncated by 0 bases and 0 bases respectively, leaving an intervening sequence of 10 bases. CDR1 and CDR2, per the germline V gene, are SGHRS and YFSETQ. The CDR3 has 16 amino acids, counting the end cysteine and phenylalanine. CDR3 DNA only is kept here, 48 bases in frame from base 1. The immunoSEQ Assay, a bias-controlled multiplex PCR, was used to amplify TCRbeta CDR3 regions from genomic DNA. The authors' pipeline ran thus. Nucleated cell counts per sample were estimated from amplification of reference gene primers within the assay. Sequence reads were collapsed and filtered to measure the absolute abundance of every unique TCRbeta CDR3 rearrangement. For each sample, productive Simpson clonality was calculated as the square root of Simpson's diversity index across productive rearrangements. The immuneACCESS repertoire file appears here via TCRdb, limited to in-frame rearrangements. These files lack a portion of the clones; in checked studies, under half of the deficit traces to unresolved V genes, and the cause of the others is not known. V and J calls and clone size are as listed in that table; D and trimming were resolved from the DNA. This sample holds 150,000 to 200,000 clones; 81% were observed only once. The ten largest make up 8% to 13% of the sample.

The collaborating institutions used their own protocols to collect whole blood in K2EDTA tubes. Collaborator samples were shipped for TCRbeta analysis as frozen whole blood, isolated PBMCs, or DNA extracted from either sample type. The receptor comes from a man in his 60s with active or convalescent COVID-19. This receptor chain uses TRBV5-1 and TRBJ1-3, with TRBD1 perhaps the D gene, on 6 matching bases. The sequencing input was peripheral blood. Read as DNA, the sequence is TGCGCCAGCAGCTTGGGACAGGCAATCTCTGGAAACACCATATATTTT. Its product reads: CASSLGQAISGNTIYF.